These 10 T cell receptor beta chains were sequenced from one sample in a study of cytomegalovirus exposure and HLA in healthy donors. A multiplex PCR was run with 60 Vbeta primers and 13 Jbeta primers. Libraries were prepared by immunoSEQ multiplex PCR; TCRdb keeps only in-frame clonotypes and omits some of them. The sample holds 95,000 to 150,000 clones; 83% are singletons and the top ten take roughly 3.7%. Source material: PBMCs. The origin of the receptors is a woman in her thirties or forties in good health and CMV-seropositive.

The chain has TRBV9 and TRBJ2-6; the D is unclear. The CDR3 loop spans 15 amino acids. In germline, CDR1 is SGDLS, CDR2 YYNGEE. Trimming pared 4 bases from V and 0 bases from J, leaving 8 bases between. The CDR3 nucleotides read TGTGCCAGCAGCCTACTTGGCTCTGGGGCCAACGTCCTGACTTTC. Translated: CASSLLGSGANVLTF.

The chain combines TRBV6-6 with TRBJ1-5; D not certain. Germline V CDR1 and CDR2: MNHNY, SVGAGI (reference sequence). V lost 5 bases and J lost 2, with 10 bases in between. The CDR3 sequence is 14 residues long. This CDR3 reads CASSKGLGNQPQHF. CDR3 nucleotide sequence: TGTGCCAGCAGTAAAGGACTGGGCAATCAGCCCCAGCATTTT.

The V gene is TRBV2, the J gene TRBJ1-6; D is ambiguous. The CDR3 loop spans 16 amino acids. Per the germline V gene, CDR1 is SNHLY and CDR2 is FYNNEI. V was pared by 6 bases and J by 9 bases, with 21 bases between. The CDR3 reads CASRVTLAPSGSPLHF. The DNA of the CDR3 is TGTGCCAGCAGGGTCACATTGGCTCCCAGTGGTTCACCCCTCCACTTT.

The chain is built from TRBV18 and TRBJ2-5; D gene unclear. This CDR3 is 15 amino acids long. Trimming took 1 base from V and 2 from J, leaving 11 bases between them. Germline lookup yields CDR1 KGHSH and CDR2 LQKENI. The CDR3 spells CASSPLSRLQETQYF. The CDR3 nucleotides are TGTGCCAGCTCACCACTATCTAGGCTTCAAGAGACCCAGTACTTC.

The rearrangement uses TRBV27 and TRBJ2-5; 8 bases agree with TRBD2. The CDR3 consists of 15 residues. Germline values: CDR1 MNHEY, CDR2 SMNVEV (reference sequence). After removal of 5 bases from V and 3 bases from J, the junction contained 8 bases not matched to a gene. CDR3 loop: CASSPRTSGKETQYF. CDR3 DNA sequence: TGTGCCAGCAGTCCCCGCACTAGCGGAAAAGAGACCCAGTACTTC.

This clone was recorded a few times. At one end the junction does not follow the germline gene, possibly because of a read error. The chain employs TRBV5-8 and TRBJ2-4, with TRBD2 matching over 8 bases. Germline V gene sequence: CDR1 SGHTS, CDR2 YDEGEE. This CDR3 has 14 residues. The CDR3 DNA reads as TGTGCCAGCAGCTCACCGGCGGGGGGAAATACTAATTCCTTC. It yields the protein CASSSPAGGNTNSF.

The chain joins TRBV13 to TRBJ1-2, with 11 bases identical to TRBD1. Germline V CDR1 and CDR2: PRHDT, FYEKMQ (reference sequence). Trimming at V came to 6 bases and at J to 7 bases, leaving 7 bases not matched to a gene. The CDR3 is 14 residues long. This CDR3 is CASRQGQGALGYTF. The DNA of the CDR3 is TGTGCCAGCAGACAAGGACAGGGGGCGCTTGGCTACACCTTC.

The chain is built from TRBV6-1 and TRBJ2-3; 9 nucleotides match TRBD2. Germline V CDR1 and CDR2: MNHNS, SASEGT. With V trimmed by 2 bases and J by 1 base, 4 bases remained unmatched. The CDR3 spans 16 residues. The CDR3 here is CASSERRTSGTDTQYF. In DNA form, the CDR3 reads TGTGCCAGCAGTGAACGTAGGACTAGCGGCACAGATACGCAGTATTTT.

The CDR3 DNA sequence: TGTGCCATCAGTCAGGGGCTCTCCTACGAGCAGTACTTC. It translates to CAISQGLSYEQYF. The chain recombines TRBV10-3 with TRBJ2-7; maybe TRBD1 (6 bases). Trimming took 5 bases from V and 0 from J, leaving 8 bases between them. This CDR3 contains 13 residues. Germline CDR1 ENHRY, CDR2 SYGVKD.

V usage is TRBV5-4 and J usage is TRBJ2-5; no definite D call. Judging by the DNA end, TRBJ2-7 fits better; the J call may be wrong. This CDR3 has 14 amino acids. CDR1 is SGHNT, CDR2 YYREEE, per germline (reference sequence). CDR3 sequence (DNA): TGTGCCAGCAGCCCGGCAGGTTCCTCCTACGAGCAGTACTTC. Translated, it gives CASSPAGSSYEQYF.